This is a list of T cell receptor beta chains from one sample in a study of blood T cell repertoires in COVID-19. The repertoire was sequenced with immunoSEQ multiplex PCR; TCRdb's copy has only in-frame clones and lacks some. The table includes 300,000 or so clones, about 90% detected once. Source material: peripheral blood. These receptors were taken from a woman aged 30 to 39 with COVID-19, enrolled during active disease. The CDR3 runs from the conserved cysteine through the conserved F or W. D genes are given only for firm matches. Clone sizes are given selectively: once, few, many, or a class where the clone is expanded.

abundance: -
j_gene: TRBJ2-7
v_gene: TRBV7-8
d_gene: -
CDR3nt: TGTGCCAGCAGCCTCGTCTTCGAGCAGTACTTC
CDR3aa: CASSLVFEQYF

abundance: -
j_gene: TRBJ1-3
v_gene: TRBV19
d_gene: -
CDR3nt: TGTGCCAGTAGTATTAGAGGAAACTCTGGAAACACCATATATTTT
CDR3aa: CASSIRGNSGNTIYF

abundance: -
j_gene: TRBJ1-3
v_gene: TRBV18
d_gene: -
CDR3nt: TGTGCCAGCTCACCACCTCAGGGGACCTCTGGAAACACCATATATTTT
CDR3aa: CASSPPQGTSGNTIYF

abundance: -
j_gene: TRBJ2-1
v_gene: TRBV5-4
d_gene: TRBD1
CDR3nt: TGTGCCAGCAGCTTCCGGGACAGCTACAATGAGCAGTTCTTC
CDR3aa: CASSFRDSYNEQFF

abundance: once
j_gene: TRBJ2-7
v_gene: TRBV10-3
d_gene: TRBD1
CDR3nt: TGTGCCATCAGGGGAATGGGGACAGGGTTGGGCGGCGAGCAGTACTTC
CDR3aa: CAIRGMGTGLGGEQYF

abundance: -
j_gene: TRBJ1-5
v_gene: TRBV5-1
d_gene: TRBD1
CDR3nt: TGCGCCAGCGATCCTCCGGGACAGGGTTGTCAGCCCCAGCATTTT
CDR3aa: CASDPPGQGCQPQHF

abundance: once
j_gene: TRBJ2-7
v_gene: TRBV20-1
d_gene: TRBD2
CDR3nt: TGCAGTGCTAGTCGGACTAGCAGTGGCGAGCAGTACTTC
CDR3aa: CSASRTSSGEQYF

abundance: -
j_gene: TRBJ1-2
v_gene: TRBV5-4
d_gene: TRBD1
CDR3nt: TGTGCCAGCAGCCCTAGGGCGGGACAGGGGAGATATGGCTACACCTTC
CDR3aa: CASSPRAGQGRYGYTF

abundance: -
j_gene: TRBJ1-4
v_gene: TRBV4-1
d_gene: -
CDR3nt: TGCGCCAGCAGCCAGAGCGGCGGGTTGGCTAATGAAAAACTGTTTTTT
CDR3aa: CASSQSGGLANEKLFF

abundance: -
j_gene: TRBJ2-2
v_gene: TRBV19
d_gene: -
CDR3nt: TGTGCCAGTAGCCAGATGAACACCGGGGAGCTGTTTTTT
CDR3aa: CASSQMNTGELFF

abundance: -
j_gene: TRBJ2-7
v_gene: TRBV29-1
d_gene: TRBD2
CDR3nt: TGCAGCGCTCAAAAGCGGGAGGTAGGAAACGAGCAGTACTTC
CDR3aa: CSAQKREVGNEQYF

abundance: once
j_gene: TRBJ2-6
v_gene: TRBV19
d_gene: -
CDR3nt: TGTGCCAGTAGTATCGGAGGGAATCGTTACTCTGGGGCCAACGTCCTGACTTTC
CDR3aa: CASSIGGNRYSGANVLTF

abundance: -
j_gene: TRBJ2-1
v_gene: TRBV15
d_gene: -
CDR3nt: TGTGCCACCAGCAGAGGACCTTTGACGGGGAGCTCCTACAATGAGCAGTTCTTC
CDR3aa: CATSRGPLTGSSYNEQFF

abundance: -
j_gene: TRBJ2-7
v_gene: TRBV4-1
d_gene: TRBD2
CDR3nt: TGCGCCAGCAGCCACGGTCGGCTAGCGGGAGGTTCCGCCTACGAGCAGTACTTC
CDR3aa: CASSHGRLAGGSAYEQYF

abundance: -
j_gene: TRBJ2-7
v_gene: TRBV21-1
d_gene: -
CDR3nt: TGTGCCAGCAGCAAAGAAGGAGGACAGGACTACGAGCAGTACTTC
CDR3aa: CASSKEGGQDYEQYF

abundance: -
j_gene: TRBJ2-5
v_gene: TRBV28
d_gene: TRBD1
CDR3nt: TGTGCCAGCAGTTCACAACAGGGGAAGGAAGAGACCCAGTACTTC
CDR3aa: CASSSQQGKEETQYF

abundance: -
j_gene: TRBJ2-1
v_gene: TRBV5-1
d_gene: -
CDR3nt: TGCGCCAGCAGCTTGCTAGCAGGCCGCGATGGGAATGAGCAGTTCTTC
CDR3aa: CASSLLAGRDGNEQFF

abundance: -
j_gene: TRBJ2-1
v_gene: TRBV27
d_gene: -
CDR3nt: TGTGCCAGCAGTACCCAAGTGTCTCGTGGAGCGTCATACAATGAGCAGTTCTTC
CDR3aa: CASSTQVSRGASYNEQFF

abundance: -
j_gene: TRBJ2-7
v_gene: TRBV5-1
d_gene: -
CDR3nt: TGCGCCAGCAGCTTGGCTGACAGGGCCCGAAACCGGGACTTTTCCTACGAGCAGTACTTC
CDR3aa: CASSLADRARNRDFSYEQYF

abundance: -
j_gene: TRBJ2-2
v_gene: TRBV18
d_gene: TRBD1
CDR3nt: TGTGCCAGCTCACCAGGGACAGGGGTTTCCGGGGAGCTGTTTTTT
CDR3aa: CASSPGTGVSGELFF

abundance: -
j_gene: TRBJ2-7
v_gene: TRBV5-1
d_gene: TRBD2
CDR3nt: TGCGCCAGCAGCATATTAGGGACTAGCGGGATCGGTGGCTACGAGCAGTACTTC
CDR3aa: CASSILGTSGIGGYEQYF

abundance: -
j_gene: TRBJ2-2
v_gene: TRBV9
d_gene: TRBD2
CDR3nt: TGTGCCAGCAGCAATGACCTAGCGGGAAAAACCGGGGAGCTGTTTTTT
CDR3aa: CASSNDLAGKTGELFF

abundance: -
j_gene: TRBJ1-3
v_gene: TRBV28
d_gene: -
CDR3nt: TGTGCCAGCAGTTCGGACACCCGAAACACCATATATTTT
CDR3aa: CASSSDTRNTIYF

abundance: -
j_gene: TRBJ2-1
v_gene: TRBV7-7
d_gene: TRBD2
CDR3nt: TGTGCCAGCAGCTCGGGACTAGCGGGAACGAATGAGCAGTTCTTC
CDR3aa: CASSSGLAGTNEQFF

abundance: -
j_gene: TRBJ1-4
v_gene: TRBV2
d_gene: -
CDR3nt: TGTGCCAGCAGTGAGTCGGTGGGGCCAGGGGAAAAACTGTTTTTT
CDR3aa: CASSESVGPGEKLFF

abundance: -
j_gene: TRBJ2-7
v_gene: TRBV5-1
d_gene: -
CDR3nt: TGCGCCAGCAGCTTGGCAGCGGACAGCTCCTACGAGCAGTACTTC
CDR3aa: CASSLAADSSYEQYF

abundance: -
j_gene: TRBJ1-1
v_gene: TRBV29-1
d_gene: -
CDR3nt: TGCAGCGTCGGACAGTCCGACACTGAAGCTTTCTTT
CDR3aa: CSVGQSDTEAFF

abundance: -
j_gene: TRBJ2-5
v_gene: TRBV3-1/TRBV3-2
d_gene: TRBD1
CDR3nt: TGTGCCAGCAGCCTTGCATACAGGGGCTCTGGGGAGACCCAGTACTTC
CDR3aa: CASSLAYRGSGETQYF

abundance: -
j_gene: TRBJ1-1
v_gene: TRBV30
d_gene: -
CDR3nt: TGTGCCTGGATGTCCCAGAAGAACACTGAAGCTTTCTTT
CDR3aa: CAWMSQKNTEAFF

abundance: -
j_gene: TRBJ2-7
v_gene: TRBV5-4
d_gene: -
CDR3nt: TGTGCCAGCAGCTTGGGGAGGAGTAGCCACGAGCAGTACTTC
CDR3aa: CASSLGRSSHEQYF

abundance: -
j_gene: TRBJ2-1
v_gene: TRBV29-1
d_gene: -
CDR3nt: TGCAGCGACGCCGGGACTGGAATATACTACAATGAGCAGTTCTTC
CDR3aa: CSDAGTGIYYNEQFF

abundance: -
j_gene: TRBJ2-1
v_gene: TRBV7-7
d_gene: TRBD2
CDR3nt: TGTGCCAGCAGCTTTTCCTCCGGGAGGGGGAAGAATGAGCAGTTCTTC
CDR3aa: CASSFSSGRGKNEQFF

abundance: -
j_gene: TRBJ1-4
v_gene: TRBV2
d_gene: -
CDR3nt: TGTGCCAGCAGTGAAGGACAACCAACTAATGAAAAACTGTTTTTT
CDR3aa: CASSEGQPTNEKLFF

abundance: -
j_gene: TRBJ2-3
v_gene: TRBV10-2
d_gene: -
CDR3nt: TGCGCCAGCACGGATAGCGTAACTAGCACAGATACGCAGTATTTT
CDR3aa: CASTDSVTSTDTQYF

abundance: -
j_gene: TRBJ1-1
v_gene: TRBV6-4
d_gene: TRBD1
CDR3nt: TGTGCCAGCAGGCAGGGGGTCTACACTGAAGCTTTCTTT
CDR3aa: CASRQGVYTEAFF